This T cell receptor (beta chain) is from a study of graft-versus-host responses after intestinal transplantation. TCRdb's table, derived via immunoSEQ multiplex PCR, lists solely in-frame clones and lacks some. The sample carries roughly 120,000 clones, about nine tenths recorded once. Remarks on this clone: Antigen unknown.

Study-wide results and limits: There were GvH clones found in recipient marrow, and some of them appeared first in ileum or blood. Those patients showing graft-donor T cell macrochimerism displayed high graft-versus-host to host-versus-graft clonal ratios in allografts.

The sequence was collected from a human donor who received an intestinal transplant. The sequencing here drew on unstimulated CD4+ T cells sorted from spleen or lymph node cells, taken before intestinal transplant.

Written as DNA, the CDR3 is TGCGCCAGCAGCTACTCAGGGGGCTCGGAGGAAAAACTGTTTTTT. It translates to CASSYSGGSEEKLFF. The rearrangement uses TRBV5-1 and TRBJ1-4, with 8 positions matching TRBD1. Germline CDR1 SGHRS, CDR2 YFSETQ. CDR3 length: 15 residues. Unmatched junction bases numbered 9, after V lost 3 bases and J lost 8 bases.